The clone carrying this TCR beta chain was seen more than once but under ten times. TCRdb independently ran MiXCR on the reads; one entry per CDR3 protein. The sample has approximately 500,000 distinct CDR3 sequences, more than 15% seen once. The data stem from a study of T cell repertoires in cytomegalovirus infection. Study details: Public TCR beta signatures provided an indication of both CMV infection and a matching HLA type.

There are 14 residues in the CDR3. Trimming took 6 bases from V and 5 from J, leaving 16 bases between them. Germline V gene data show CDR1 as MNHEY and CDR2 as SMNVEV (reference sequence). This chain joins TRBV27 and TRBJ1-1; D may be TRBD1 (5 bases). The receptor was isolated from a human donor in good health (CMV status not recorded). Some clones in this sample may be carry-over from other donors' samples. Source material: CD8+ T cells from PBMCs. The CDR3 is CASRTQGLSTEAFF. The CDR3 DNA follows: TGTGCCAGCAGGACCCAGGGACTGTCAACTGAAGCTTTCTTT.